This T cell receptor beta chain was recorded in a study of T cells after yellow fever vaccination. The CDR3 has 15 residues. V was trimmed by 8 bases and J by 7 bases, leaving 22 bases between them. The germline V gene encodes CDR1 SGHTA and CDR2 FQGNSA. Study-wide results and caveats: A limited proportion of clonotypes was detected within both the CD4 and CD8 compartments. Post-booster samples contained most primary-vaccination clones (around 95% CD4, about 85% CD8). Abundant bulk-population clonotypes could contaminate the FACS-sorted repertoires.

This clonotype was seen a handful of times. Its antigen is not known. Production of TCR cDNA was by 5'RACE template switching, which also added a universal primer site and UMIs. MiXCR was run by TCRdb on the 5' RACE reads, yielding one entry per CDR3 protein. The sample holds 100,000 to 150,000 distinct CDR3 sequences, around 15% seen once. The TCR originated in a man aged 18-30 years who received the YFV17D yellow fever vaccine. Sequences were derived from CD8+ T cells sorted from PBMCs, sampled 5 days after the yellow fever booster vaccination. J is TRBJ2-3 and V is TRBV7-2; D tentatively fits TRBD1 or TRBD2 (5 bases each). Written as DNA, the CDR3 is TGTGCCAGCTGGGGACCGGGCTTAGGGAGTTATACGCAGTATTTT. Residues: CASWGPGLGSYTQYF.